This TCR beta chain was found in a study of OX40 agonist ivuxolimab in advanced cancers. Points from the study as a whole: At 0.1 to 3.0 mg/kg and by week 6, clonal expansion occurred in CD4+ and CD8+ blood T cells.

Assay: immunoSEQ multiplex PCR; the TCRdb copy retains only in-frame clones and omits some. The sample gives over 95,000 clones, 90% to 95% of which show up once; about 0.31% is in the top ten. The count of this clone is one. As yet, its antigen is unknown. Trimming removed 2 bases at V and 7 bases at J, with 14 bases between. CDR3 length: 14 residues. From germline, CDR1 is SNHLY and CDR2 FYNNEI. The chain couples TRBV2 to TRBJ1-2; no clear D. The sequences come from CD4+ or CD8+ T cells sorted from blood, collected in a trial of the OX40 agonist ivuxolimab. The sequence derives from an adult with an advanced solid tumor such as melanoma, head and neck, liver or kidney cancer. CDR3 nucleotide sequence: TGTGCCAGCAGTGAAAGCGTCTCTGCGAGTGGCTACACCTTC. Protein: CASSESVSASGYTF.